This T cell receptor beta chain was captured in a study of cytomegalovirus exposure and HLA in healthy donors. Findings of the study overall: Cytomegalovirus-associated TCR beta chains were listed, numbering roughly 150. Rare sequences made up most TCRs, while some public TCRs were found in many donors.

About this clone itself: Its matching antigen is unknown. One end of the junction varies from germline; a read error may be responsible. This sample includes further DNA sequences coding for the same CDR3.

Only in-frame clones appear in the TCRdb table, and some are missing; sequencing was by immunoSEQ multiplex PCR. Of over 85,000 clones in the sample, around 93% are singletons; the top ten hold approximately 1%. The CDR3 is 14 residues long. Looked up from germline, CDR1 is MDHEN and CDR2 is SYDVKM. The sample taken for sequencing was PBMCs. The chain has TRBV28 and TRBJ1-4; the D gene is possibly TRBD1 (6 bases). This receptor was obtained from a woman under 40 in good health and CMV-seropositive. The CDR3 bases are TGCGCCAGCAGCTCAACAGGGTCCGGGGAAAAACTGTTTTTT. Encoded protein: CASSSTGSGEKLFF. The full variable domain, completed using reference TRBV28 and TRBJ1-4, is DVKVTQSSRYLVKRTGEKVFLECVQDMDHENMFWYRQDPGLGLRLIYFSYDVKMKEKGDIPEGYSVSREKKERFSLILESASTNQTSMYLCASSSTGSGEKLFFGSGTQLSVL.